This entry features one T cell receptor (beta chain) sequence. Antigen: not known. V gave up 7 bases and J gave up 7 bases; unmatched junction bases: 11. CDR1 is MNHNS and CDR2 is SASEGT in the germline V gene. This CDR3 comprises 15 residues. The data originate from a study of T cells in Graves' hyperthyroidism and ophthalmopathy. Study outcomes and limitations: Ophthalmopathy was model-predicted a median approximately six months pre-onset.

Amplification targeted TCR beta CDR3 regions from RNA transcripts. A first-round RT-PCR of the TCR CDR3 used the HTBI primer set. TCRdb redid the calling of the multiplex PCR reads with MiXCR, one entry per CDR3 protein. The table includes some 550,000 distinct CDR3 sequences, 15% to 20% detected once. Each person with ophthalmopathy scored at least 3 on the Clinical Activity Score, reached NOSPECS grade 4 or higher, and had been ill under 3 months. Investigators excluded patients with uncontrolled infection, other autoimmune disease, pregnancy or lactation. The V and J genes are TRBV6-1 and TRBJ2-1; 9 bases agree with TRBD2. The source is a woman in her forties with Graves' ophthalmopathy. Sequencing input: blood. The CDR3: CASKVSSGGRNEQFF. Here the CDR3 DNA reads TGTGCCAGCAAGGTCAGTAGCGGGGGTCGTAATGAGCAGTTCTTC.